This entry describes one T cell receptor (beta chain). Its antigen is not known. Caucasian adults living in Nashville, Tennessee, provided all samples. Sequenced by immunoSEQ multiplex PCR; TCRdb stores in-frame clones only, minus some. The sample lists fewer than 2.5 million clones, 80% to 95% occurring once. The CDR3 consists of 13 residues. CDR1 LNHDA and CDR2 SQIVND come from the germline V gene (reference sequence). V lost 5 bases to trimming and J lost 3 bases, with 8 bases between them. This sample was taken from a study of shared clonotypes between healthy human individuals. The study, taken as a whole, reports: A limitation of the genetic and exposure-history diversity represented arose from few donors. Non-shared clonotypes displayed generation probabilities falling below those of clonotypes present in all four donors. It was anticipated that sequencing depth would influence how many clonotypes donors shared.

The TCR comes from a man aged 18 to 29 in good health. Some clones in this sample may be carry-over from other donors' samples. This sequence joins TRBV19 and TRBJ1-5; no definite D call. Specimen: naive CD4+ T cells from PBMCs. Subset described: CD45RA+ positively selected. CDR3 DNA: TGTGCCAGTAGTGGGCAGTACAATCAGCCCCAGCATTTT. Translation gives CASSGQYNQPQHF. The whole variable domain, filled in from reference TRBV19 and TRBJ1-5, reads DGGITQSPKYLFRKEGQNVTLSCEQNLNHDAMYWYRQDPGQGLRLIYYSQIVNDFQKGDIAEGYSVSREKKESFPLTVTSAQKNPTAFYLCASSGQYNQPQHFGDGTRLSIL.